The source of this T cell receptor beta chain is a study of blood T cells in healthy people across ages. Looking at the study overall: Researchers report that template switching captured about one barcoded beta molecule per two T cells. Points from the study as a whole: For the donors, CMV status was unknown and possibly confounded expanded clonotype changes.

Germline V gives CDR1 DFQATT, CDR2 SNEGSKA (reference sequence). CDR3 length: 14 amino acids. Deletions cut 3 bases from V and 8 bases from J, with 19 bases between. A second PCR of about 6 to 11 cycles used a sample-barcoded 5' primer and a J-beta primer mix. The template-switch adaptor, which had 12 random nucleotides, put a tag on each cDNA molecule. TCRdb analysed the 5' RACE reads with MiXCR anew, one entry per CDR3 protein. The data show around 850,000 distinct CDR3 sequences, 36% seen once. Per individual sample, total RNA of at least 6 micrograms was extracted. For this clonotype: The antigen is unknown.

The sequenced sample was blood. The sequence was obtained from a man between 18 and 35 years old in good health. The rearrangement joins TRBV20-1 to TRBJ1-2; the D gene is possibly TRBD1 (5 bases). The CDR3 spells CSARFSGDGGGYTF. CDR3 sequence (DNA): TGCAGTGCTAGGTTTAGTGGGGACGGGGGAGGCTACACCTTC.